A single TCR beta chain is shown here with its context. In the same sample, other DNA sequences code for this CDR3. The data are from a study of T cell changes during pregnancy in multiple sclerosis. Produced via immunoSEQ multiplex PCR; TCRdb's table is partial and in-frame only. The sample lists under 95,000 clones, about 93% occurring once. Specimen: CD4+ T cells from peripheral blood mononuclear cells, collected before pregnancy. This TCR came from a female donor with multiple sclerosis, enrolled in a pregnancy study.

The CDR3, as DNA: TGTGCCAGCAGATCTCTAGCGGGAGGGCCAAATACGCAGTATTTT. Translating it yields CASRSLAGGPNTQYF. The chain has TRBV28 and TRBJ2-3, with 12 bases that match TRBD2. J was trimmed by 7 bases and V by 6 bases; bases with no gene match: 8. CDR1 is MDHEN and CDR2 is SYDVKM in the germline V gene. The CDR3 sequence is 15 residues long.